This T cell receptor (beta chain) was retrieved from a study of T cell repertoires in cytomegalovirus infection. This clonotype was counted at least ten times. Its target is not known. Each CDR3 protein is one row after TCRdb ran MiXCR on the reads. Here the sample spans about 770,000 distinct CDR3 sequences, roughly 28% being singletons. V gave up 3 bases and J gave up 2 bases, with 16 bases separating them. The germline CDR1 and CDR2 sequences are SGHVS and FNYEAQ. The CDR3 sequence is 16 residues long. The input for sequencing was cultured CD8+ T cells from PBMCs, taken from culture after CMV antigen stimulation. The chain combines TRBV7-6 with TRBJ1-1; TRBD1 might be the D (5 bases). The clonotype was recovered from a human donor in good health (CMV status not recorded). Some clones in this sample may be carry-over from other donors' samples. CDR3 coding DNA: TGTGCCAGCAGCTTGGTGGGGCTCCGAGCTAACACTGAAGCTTTCTTT. Its translation: CASSLVGLRANTEAFF.